This is a list of T cell receptor beta chains from one sample in a study of OX40 agonist ivuxolimab in advanced cancers. The repertoire was sequenced with immunoSEQ multiplex PCR; TCRdb's copy has only in-frame clones and lacks some. The profile shows 20,000 to 25,000 clones, under 95% of them singletons. Sequences were derived from CD4+ or CD8+ T cells sorted from blood, sampled in a trial of the OX40 agonist ivuxolimab. All receptors derive from an adult with an advanced solid tumor such as melanoma, head and neck, liver or kidney cancer. Both conserved end residues are part of each CDR3.

J gene	V gene	CDR3 protein
TRBJ2-3	TRBV6-6	CASSYSGHSSTDTQYF
TRBJ2-1	TRBV6-6	CASTPLGGEQFF
TRBJ1-2	TRBV30	CAWFWAGISGGYTF
TRBJ1-1	TRBV5-4	CASSFIENTEAFF
TRBJ1-5	TRBV7-9	CASSAAGTGQDQPQHF
TRBJ1-6	TRBV9	CASSVGEANSPLHF
TRBJ2-1	TRBV7-2	CASSFGASRYNEQFF
TRBJ1-2	TRBV5-4	CASSLDRREDQDGYTF
TRBJ2-1	TRBV19	CASSISGGVYNEQFF
TRBJ1-2	TRBV5-6	CASSIVQAHYGYTF
TRBJ2-7	TRBV29-1	CSVEGTGVSTSYEQYF
TRBJ1-2	TRBV5-1	CASSWTGGDGYTF
TRBJ2-2	TRBV10-3	CAISEDTGEGGELFF
TRBJ2-5	TRBV7-2	CASSLVWVAETQYF
TRBJ2-2	TRBV29-1	CSGTGWGTGELFF
TRBJ2-5	TRBV5-1	CASSLGPSRKQGWQETQYF